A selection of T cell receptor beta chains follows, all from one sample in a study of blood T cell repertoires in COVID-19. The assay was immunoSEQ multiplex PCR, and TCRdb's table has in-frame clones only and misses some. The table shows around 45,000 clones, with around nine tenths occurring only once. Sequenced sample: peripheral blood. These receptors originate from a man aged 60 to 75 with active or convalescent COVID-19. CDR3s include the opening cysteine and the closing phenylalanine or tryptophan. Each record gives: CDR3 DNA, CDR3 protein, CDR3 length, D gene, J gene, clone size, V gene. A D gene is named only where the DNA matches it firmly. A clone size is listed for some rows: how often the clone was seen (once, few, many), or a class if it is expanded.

CDR3nt: TGTGCCACGGGACTAGCGGGATTAAGAGAGACCCAGTACTTC
CDR3aa: CATGLAGLRETQYF
len: 14
d_gene: TRBD2
j_gene: TRBJ2-5
abundance: NA
v_gene: TRBV2

CDR3nt: TGCGCCAGCAGGGCGCTAGCGGGGAAGACAGATACGCAGTATTTT
CDR3aa: CASRALAGKTDTQYF
len: 15
d_gene: TRBD2
j_gene: TRBJ2-3
abundance: NA
v_gene: TRBV5-1

CDR3nt: TGTGCCAGCAGCGGGGCGGCTAGGGAGGCGGCTTATGGCTACACCTTC
CDR3aa: CASSGAAREAAYGYTF
len: 16
d_gene: NA
j_gene: TRBJ1-2
abundance: NA
v_gene: TRBV9

CDR3nt: TGTGCCAGCAGCGTAGCTGAAGCAGGGGGCACTACTAACTATGGCTACACCTTC
CDR3aa: CASSVAEAGGTTNYGYTF
len: 18
d_gene: TRBD1
j_gene: TRBJ1-2
abundance: NA
v_gene: TRBV9

CDR3nt: TGTGCCACCAGCAGAGATAGTGGGACAGGGTTTTACGAGCAGTACTTC
CDR3aa: CATSRDSGTGFYEQYF
len: 16
d_gene: TRBD1
j_gene: TRBJ2-7
abundance: NA
v_gene: TRBV15

CDR3nt: TGCAGCGGGAGCGACAGGGGCCCCTACAATGAGCAGTTCTTC
CDR3aa: CSGSDRGPYNEQFF
len: 14
d_gene: TRBD1
j_gene: TRBJ2-1
abundance: NA
v_gene: TRBV29-1

CDR3nt: TGTGCCAGTAGTTTGGGGGGGAGGGAGACCCAGTACTTC
CDR3aa: CASSLGGRETQYF
len: 13
d_gene: TRBD2
j_gene: TRBJ2-5
abundance: NA
v_gene: TRBV19

CDR3nt: TGTGCCAGCAGTCCCCGGGACAGCCGGGGTTACGAGCAGTACTTC
CDR3aa: CASSPRDSRGYEQYF
len: 15
d_gene: TRBD1
j_gene: TRBJ2-7
abundance: NA
v_gene: TRBV28

CDR3nt: TGTGCCAGCAGACGGGAGAGTAGCAATCAGCCCCAGCATTTT
CDR3aa: CASRRESSNQPQHF
len: 14
d_gene: NA
j_gene: TRBJ1-5
abundance: NA
v_gene: TRBV28

CDR3nt: TGTGCCAGCATTACCCGGGACAGGGGGCTCTACGAGCAGTACTTC
CDR3aa: CASITRDRGLYEQYF
len: 15
d_gene: TRBD1
j_gene: TRBJ2-7
abundance: NA
v_gene: TRBV28

CDR3nt: TGTGCCAGCTCACCCCGAGAGGGTATCTCCTATGGCTACACCTTC
CDR3aa: CASSPREGISYGYTF
len: 15
d_gene: NA
j_gene: TRBJ1-2
abundance: NA
v_gene: TRBV18

CDR3nt: TGTGCCAGCAGGGGGCAGGTCCAAGAGACCCAGTACTTC
CDR3aa: CASRGQVQETQYF
len: 13
d_gene: NA
j_gene: TRBJ2-5
abundance: once
v_gene: TRBV6-5

CDR3nt: TGTGCCAGCAGTCGACAGGGCGTCACTGAAGCTTTCTTT
CDR3aa: CASSRQGVTEAFF
len: 13
d_gene: TRBD1
j_gene: TRBJ1-1
abundance: NA
v_gene: TRBV12-3/TRBV12-4

CDR3nt: TGTGCCAGCAGCTTACCCTCCCGCGGGGGGATCCCGTCAAGGAGGAAACTGTTTTTT
CDR3aa: CASSLPSRGGIPSRRKLFF
len: 19
d_gene: NA
j_gene: TRBJ1-4
abundance: few
v_gene: TRBV7-3

CDR3nt: TGCGCCAGCAGCCTCCCCGGAGATACGCAGTATTTT
CDR3aa: CASSLPGDTQYF
len: 12
d_gene: NA
j_gene: TRBJ2-3
abundance: NA
v_gene: TRBV5-1

CDR3nt: TGTGCCAGCAGCAGGGGGGACCGAGATCAGCCCCAGCATTTT
CDR3aa: CASSRGDRDQPQHF
len: 14
d_gene: NA
j_gene: TRBJ1-5
abundance: NA
v_gene: TRBV21-1

CDR3nt: TGTGCCAGCAGTGAAGGGACAGGGATTCAGTACTTC
CDR3aa: CASSEGTGIQYF
len: 12
d_gene: TRBD1
j_gene: TRBJ2-4
abundance: NA
v_gene: TRBV2

CDR3nt: TGCGCCAGCAGCCAGACAGGGCAGAACTATGGCTACACCTTC
CDR3aa: CASSQTGQNYGYTF
len: 14
d_gene: TRBD1
j_gene: TRBJ1-2
abundance: NA
v_gene: TRBV4-1

CDR3nt: TGCGCCAGCAGCCAAGGATGGGTTCTGGGAGGGGGCTATGGCTACACCTTC
CDR3aa: CASSQGWVLGGGYGYTF
len: 17
d_gene: NA
j_gene: TRBJ1-2
abundance: NA
v_gene: TRBV4-3

CDR3nt: TGCGCCAGCAGCAAAAAACCCGGGACAGGGACGGAAGCTTTCTTT
CDR3aa: CASSKKPGTGTEAFF
len: 15
d_gene: TRBD1
j_gene: TRBJ1-1
abundance: NA
v_gene: TRBV4-3

CDR3nt: TGTGCCAGCAGCTTGGCGGGGGGCAACTATGGCTACACCTTC
CDR3aa: CASSLAGGNYGYTF
len: 14
d_gene: NA
j_gene: TRBJ1-2
abundance: NA
v_gene: TRBV7-2

CDR3nt: TGTGCCAGCAGCTATGACAGGGACACTGAAGCTTTCTTT
CDR3aa: CASSYDRDTEAFF
len: 13
d_gene: TRBD1
j_gene: TRBJ1-1
abundance: NA
v_gene: TRBV7-3

CDR3nt: TGTGCCAGCAGCACGAGAGCCAGCGGGGGCCGAGAGACCCAGTACTTC
CDR3aa: CASSTRASGGRETQYF
len: 16
d_gene: TRBD2
j_gene: TRBJ2-5
abundance: NA
v_gene: TRBV7-8

CDR3nt: TGTGCCAGCAGCAACAGACGGTGGGCCCTCCACTTT
CDR3aa: CASSNRRWALHF
len: 12
d_gene: NA
j_gene: TRBJ1-6
abundance: NA
v_gene: TRBV27

CDR3nt: TGTGCCAGCAGCTTAGGGGCGCCGGCCCAAAAACTGTTTTTT
CDR3aa: CASSLGAPAQKLFF
len: 14
d_gene: NA
j_gene: TRBJ1-4
abundance: once
v_gene: TRBV7-2

CDR3nt: TGTGCCAGTAGTATCGGCGCAGGGGGTTACACTGAAGCTTTCTTT
CDR3aa: CASSIGAGGYTEAFF
len: 15
d_gene: TRBD1
j_gene: TRBJ1-1
abundance: NA
v_gene: TRBV19

CDR3nt: TGTGCCACCAGTGATTTGAGGGCGGGACAGGGGATGTACACCGGGGAGCTGTTTTTT
CDR3aa: CATSDLRAGQGMYTGELFF
len: 19
d_gene: TRBD1
j_gene: TRBJ2-2
abundance: NA
v_gene: TRBV24-1

CDR3nt: TGTGCCAGTAGTATTGGCCGGGAAGAGGAAAAACTGTTTTTT
CDR3aa: CASSIGREEEKLFF
len: 14
d_gene: NA
j_gene: TRBJ1-4
abundance: NA
v_gene: TRBV19

CDR3nt: TGCGCCAGCAGCTCGGGTAAAGTGGCGCCGAACACTGAAGCTTTCTTT
CDR3aa: CASSSGKVAPNTEAFF
len: 16
d_gene: NA
j_gene: TRBJ1-1
abundance: NA
v_gene: TRBV5-1

CDR3nt: TGTGCCAGCTCACCTCAGGGTTCGGTGAGAGAGACCCAGTACTTC
CDR3aa: CASSPQGSVRETQYF
len: 15
d_gene: NA
j_gene: TRBJ2-5
abundance: NA
v_gene: TRBV18

CDR3nt: TGTGCCAGCAGTCGAGGGGGTTTCGACTATGGCTACACCTTC
CDR3aa: CASSRGGFDYGYTF
len: 14
d_gene: NA
j_gene: TRBJ1-2
abundance: NA
v_gene: TRBV5-4

CDR3nt: TGTGCCAGCAGCTTGGCCTTAACAGGGGTGGAAAATTCACCCCTCCACTTT
CDR3aa: CASSLALTGVENSPLHF
len: 17
d_gene: TRBD1
j_gene: TRBJ1-6
abundance: NA
v_gene: TRBV5-6

CDR3nt: TGTGCCAGCAGCCAACAGGGGGCCTACTACTACGAGCAGTACTTC
CDR3aa: CASSQQGAYYYEQYF
len: 15
d_gene: TRBD1
j_gene: TRBJ2-7
abundance: NA
v_gene: TRBV14

CDR3nt: TGTGCCAGCAGTCTGGGACAGGGAAACACCATATATTTT
CDR3aa: CASSLGQGNTIYF
len: 13
d_gene: TRBD1
j_gene: TRBJ1-3
abundance: few
v_gene: TRBV6-5

CDR3nt: TGTGCCAGCAGCGTCCTAGCGGGCCGCACAGATACGCAGTATTTT
CDR3aa: CASSVLAGRTDTQYF
len: 15
d_gene: TRBD2
j_gene: TRBJ2-3
abundance: NA
v_gene: TRBV9

CDR3nt: TGTGCCATCACCCAGGGACAAGTTTACAATGAGCAGTTCTTC
CDR3aa: CAITQGQVYNEQFF
len: 14
d_gene: NA
j_gene: TRBJ2-1
abundance: once
v_gene: TRBV10-3

CDR3nt: TGCAGTGCTAGTCGGACAGGGGGTCCGGCTGAAGCTTTCTTT
CDR3aa: CSASRTGGPAEAFF
len: 14
d_gene: TRBD1
j_gene: TRBJ1-1
abundance: NA
v_gene: TRBV20-1

CDR3nt: TGCGCCAGCAGCCAAGCCGGGACAGGGGTTGGCTACACCTTC
CDR3aa: CASSQAGTGVGYTF
len: 14
d_gene: TRBD1
j_gene: TRBJ1-2
abundance: NA
v_gene: TRBV4-3

CDR3nt: TGCAGCGTTGAAGCCCCCTCGGGTGGCTACACCTTC
CDR3aa: CSVEAPSGGYTF
len: 12
d_gene: NA
j_gene: TRBJ1-2
abundance: NA
v_gene: TRBV29-1

CDR3nt: TGTGCCAGCAGCCAAGATGCGGCGGTATCCTACGAGCAGTACTTC
CDR3aa: CASSQDAAVSYEQYF
len: 15
d_gene: NA
j_gene: TRBJ2-7
abundance: NA
v_gene: TRBV4-2

CDR3nt: TGTGCCAGCAGCCGAGGACAGTTTCCTAATTCACCCCTCCACTTT
CDR3aa: CASSRGQFPNSPLHF
len: 15
d_gene: NA
j_gene: TRBJ1-6
abundance: NA
v_gene: TRBV3-1/TRBV3-2

CDR3nt: TGTGCCAGCAGTTCCTTCCAGGGCGGCAACACTGAAGCTTTCTTT
CDR3aa: CASSSFQGGNTEAFF
len: 15
d_gene: NA
j_gene: TRBJ1-1
abundance: few
v_gene: TRBV28

CDR3nt: TGTGCCTGGAGGGTTGGGGCCGCGAACACTGAAGCTTTCTTT
CDR3aa: CAWRVGAANTEAFF
len: 14
d_gene: NA
j_gene: TRBJ1-1
abundance: NA
v_gene: TRBV30

CDR3nt: TGTGCCAGCAGCTTAGCGGGACAGAGCACAGATACGCAGTATTTT
CDR3aa: CASSLAGQSTDTQYF
len: 15
d_gene: TRBD1
j_gene: TRBJ2-3
abundance: NA
v_gene: TRBV7-9

CDR3nt: TGTGCCAGCAAGCTAAGAGCGGCCTTAACCGGGGCAGATACGCAGTATTTT
CDR3aa: CASKLRAALTGADTQYF
len: 17
d_gene: NA
j_gene: TRBJ2-3
abundance: NA
v_gene: TRBV2

CDR3nt: TGTGCCAGCAGCCCCCGGGCCGGGGAGCTGTTTTTT
CDR3aa: CASSPRAGELFF
len: 12
d_gene: NA
j_gene: TRBJ2-2
abundance: few
v_gene: TRBV3-1/TRBV3-2

CDR3nt: TGTGCCAGCAGTCTACTGGGAGGGCTTTCCTACGAGCAGTACTTC
CDR3aa: CASSLLGGLSYEQYF
len: 15
d_gene: TRBD2
j_gene: TRBJ2-7
abundance: NA
v_gene: TRBV2

CDR3nt: TGTGCCAGCAACCCCATCTCCGGGGACTCTATTAATTCACCCCTCCACTTT
CDR3aa: CASNPISGDSINSPLHF
len: 17
d_gene: NA
j_gene: TRBJ1-6
abundance: NA
v_gene: TRBV6-2/TRBV6-3

CDR3nt: TGCGCCAGCAGCCTACCGCAGGCAGGGGGCAGGGTTAATGAAAAACTGTTTTTT
CDR3aa: CASSLPQAGGRVNEKLFF
len: 18
d_gene: TRBD1
j_gene: TRBJ1-4
abundance: few
v_gene: TRBV4-1